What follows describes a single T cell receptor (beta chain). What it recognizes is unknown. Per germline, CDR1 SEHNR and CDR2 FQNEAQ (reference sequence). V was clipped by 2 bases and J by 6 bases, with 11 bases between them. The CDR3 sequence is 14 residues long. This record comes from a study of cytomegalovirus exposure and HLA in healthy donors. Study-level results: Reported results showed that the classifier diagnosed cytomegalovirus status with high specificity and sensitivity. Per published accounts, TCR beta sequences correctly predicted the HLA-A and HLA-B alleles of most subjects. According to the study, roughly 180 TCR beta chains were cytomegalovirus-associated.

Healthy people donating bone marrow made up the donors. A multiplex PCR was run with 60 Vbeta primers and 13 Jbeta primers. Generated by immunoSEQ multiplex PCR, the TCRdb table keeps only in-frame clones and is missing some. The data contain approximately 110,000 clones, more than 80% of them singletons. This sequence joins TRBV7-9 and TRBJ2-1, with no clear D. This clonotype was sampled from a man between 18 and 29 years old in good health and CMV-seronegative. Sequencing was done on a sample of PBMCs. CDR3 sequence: CASSLIYPPNEQFF. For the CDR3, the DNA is TGTGCCAGCAGCTTAATCTACCCACCCAATGAGCAGTTCTTC.